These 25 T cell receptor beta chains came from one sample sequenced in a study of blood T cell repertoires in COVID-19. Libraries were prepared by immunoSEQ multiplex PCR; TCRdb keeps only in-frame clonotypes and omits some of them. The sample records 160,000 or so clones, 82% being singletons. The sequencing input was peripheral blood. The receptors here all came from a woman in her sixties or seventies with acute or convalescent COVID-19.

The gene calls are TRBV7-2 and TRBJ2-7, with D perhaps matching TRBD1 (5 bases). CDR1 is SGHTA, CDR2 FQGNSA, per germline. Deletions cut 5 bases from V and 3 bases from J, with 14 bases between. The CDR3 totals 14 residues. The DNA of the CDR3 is TGTGCCAGCAGCCGCATTGGGGCCGGCTACGAGCAGTACTTC. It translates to CASSRIGAGYEQYF.

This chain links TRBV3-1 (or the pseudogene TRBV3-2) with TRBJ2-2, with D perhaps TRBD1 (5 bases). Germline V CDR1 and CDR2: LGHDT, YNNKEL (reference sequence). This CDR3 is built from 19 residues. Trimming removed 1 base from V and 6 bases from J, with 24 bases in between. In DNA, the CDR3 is TGTGCCAGCAGCCAAGTTCAGCAGGGTTTCATCAGGGCAGCCGGGGAGCTGTTTTTT. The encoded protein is CASSQVQQGFIRAAGELFF.

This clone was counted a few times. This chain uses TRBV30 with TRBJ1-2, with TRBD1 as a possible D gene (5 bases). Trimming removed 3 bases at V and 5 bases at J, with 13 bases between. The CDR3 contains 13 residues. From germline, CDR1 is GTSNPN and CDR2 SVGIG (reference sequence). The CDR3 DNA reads TGTGCCTGGAGCGGCGGGGCAGGTTATGGCTACACCTTC. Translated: CAWSGGAGYGYTF.

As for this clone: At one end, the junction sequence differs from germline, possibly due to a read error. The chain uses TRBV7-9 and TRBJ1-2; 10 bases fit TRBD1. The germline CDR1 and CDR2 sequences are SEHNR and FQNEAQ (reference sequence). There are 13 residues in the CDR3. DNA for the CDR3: TGTGCCAGCAGCTCCCGGGACAGGGGCCCCCCTAACTTC. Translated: CASSSRDRGPPNF.

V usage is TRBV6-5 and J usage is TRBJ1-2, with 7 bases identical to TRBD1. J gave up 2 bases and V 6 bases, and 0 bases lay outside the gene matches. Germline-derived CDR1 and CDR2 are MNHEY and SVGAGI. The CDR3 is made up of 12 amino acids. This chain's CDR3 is CASRGQNYGYTF. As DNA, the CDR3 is TGTGCCAGCAGGGGACAGAACTATGGCTACACCTTC.

CDR3 in amino acids: CASSMGAQGNQPQHF. DNA of the CDR3: TGTGCCAGCAGTATGGGGGCACAGGGCAATCAGCCCCAGCATTTT. The rearrangement links TRBV2 to TRBJ1-5; TRBD1 might be the D (6 bases). Trimming cost V 5 bases and J 2 bases, with 13 bases left between them. The germline V gene encodes CDR1 SNHLY and CDR2 FYNNEI. The CDR3 runs 15 residues.

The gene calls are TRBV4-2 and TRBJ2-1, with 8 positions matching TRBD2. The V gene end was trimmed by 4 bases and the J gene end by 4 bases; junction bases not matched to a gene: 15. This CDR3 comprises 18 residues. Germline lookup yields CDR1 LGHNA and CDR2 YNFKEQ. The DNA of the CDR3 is TGTGCCAGCAGCCTTACGGCACCCCCCGGGGGGGGGTACAATGAGCAGTTCTTC. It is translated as CASSLTAPPGGGYNEQFF.

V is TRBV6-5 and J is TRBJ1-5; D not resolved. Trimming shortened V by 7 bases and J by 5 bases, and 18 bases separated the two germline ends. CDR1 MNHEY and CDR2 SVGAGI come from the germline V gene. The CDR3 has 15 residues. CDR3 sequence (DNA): TGTGCCAGCACCCTGGACGGAGGGTACGATCAGCCCCAGCATTTT. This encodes CASTLDGGYDQPQHF.

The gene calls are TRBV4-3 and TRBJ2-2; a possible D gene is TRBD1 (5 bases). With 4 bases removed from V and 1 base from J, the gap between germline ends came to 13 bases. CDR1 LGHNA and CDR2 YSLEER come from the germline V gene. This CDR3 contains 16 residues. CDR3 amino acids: CASSLWGPENTGELFF. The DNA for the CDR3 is TGCGCCAGCAGCCTCTGGGGCCCTGAGAACACCGGGGAGCTGTTTTTT.

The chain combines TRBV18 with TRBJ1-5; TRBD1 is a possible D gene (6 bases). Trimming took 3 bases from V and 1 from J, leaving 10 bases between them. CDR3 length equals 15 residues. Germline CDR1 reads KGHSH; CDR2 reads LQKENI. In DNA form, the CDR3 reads TGTGCCAGCTCACCGGGGGGGGCGAGCAATCAGCCCCAGCATTTT. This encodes CASSPGGASNQPQHF.

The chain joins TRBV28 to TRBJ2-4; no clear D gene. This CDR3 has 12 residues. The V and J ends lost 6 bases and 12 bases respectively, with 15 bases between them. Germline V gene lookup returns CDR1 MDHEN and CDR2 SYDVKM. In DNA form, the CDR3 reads TGTGCCAGCAGCCCCTTGTATACATCTCAGTACTTC. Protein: CASSPLYTSQYF.

CDR3 loop: CASSERGAATEAFF. The CDR3 DNA reads as TGTGCCAGCAGTGAACGGGGGGCGGCCACTGAAGCTTTCTTT. The chain carries TRBV2 and TRBJ1-1; a possible D gene is TRBD1 (6 bases). V was clipped by 2 bases and J by 4 bases, with 11 bases between them. CDR1 and CDR2 from the germline V gene are SNHLY and FYNNEI. CDR3 length: 14 amino acids.

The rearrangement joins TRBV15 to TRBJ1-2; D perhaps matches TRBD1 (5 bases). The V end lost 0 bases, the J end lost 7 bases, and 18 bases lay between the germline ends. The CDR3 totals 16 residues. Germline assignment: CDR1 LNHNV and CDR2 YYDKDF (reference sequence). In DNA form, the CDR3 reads TGTGCCACCAGCAGAGATAGGGGCAGCCTCCCATCTGGCTACACCTTC. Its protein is CATSRDRGSLPSGYTF.

Here the CDR3 DNA reads TGTGCCACCAGCAGAGATGTATCCGGACTTTACAATGAGCAGTTCTTC. This gives the protein CATSRDVSGLYNEQFF. This rearrangement joins TRBV15 to TRBJ2-1; maybe TRBD2 (5 bases). With 0 bases removed from V and 4 bases from J, the gap between germline ends came to 13 bases. Germline CDR1 is LNHNV and CDR2 is YYDKDF (reference sequence). This CDR3 is 16 amino acids long.

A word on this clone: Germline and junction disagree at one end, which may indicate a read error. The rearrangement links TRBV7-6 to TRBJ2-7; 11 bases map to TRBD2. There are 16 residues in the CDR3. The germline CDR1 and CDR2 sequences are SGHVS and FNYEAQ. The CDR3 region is CASSLALAGGFYEQYF. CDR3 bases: TGTGCCAGCAGCCTAGCTTTAGCGGGGGGGTTCTACGAGCAGTACTTC.

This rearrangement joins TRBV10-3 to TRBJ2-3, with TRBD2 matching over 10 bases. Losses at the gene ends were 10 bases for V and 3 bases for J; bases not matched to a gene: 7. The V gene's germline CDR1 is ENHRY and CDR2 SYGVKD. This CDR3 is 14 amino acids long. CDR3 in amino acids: CATTSGKATDTQYF. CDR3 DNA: TGTGCCACTACTAGCGGGAAGGCAACAGATACGCAGTATTTT.

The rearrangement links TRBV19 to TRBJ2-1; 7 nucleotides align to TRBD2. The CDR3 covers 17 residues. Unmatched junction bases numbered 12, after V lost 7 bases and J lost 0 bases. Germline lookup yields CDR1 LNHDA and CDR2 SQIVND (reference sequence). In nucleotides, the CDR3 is TGTGCCAGTACCCCTGGATCTAGCGGCCTCTCCTACAATGAGCAGTTCTTC. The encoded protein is CASTPGSSGLSYNEQFF.

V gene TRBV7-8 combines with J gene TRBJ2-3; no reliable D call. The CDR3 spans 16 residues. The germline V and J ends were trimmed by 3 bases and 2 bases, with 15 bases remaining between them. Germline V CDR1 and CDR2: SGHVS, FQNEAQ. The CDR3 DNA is TGTGCCAGCAGCTTGTCAGACTCTTCTTTCACAGATACGCAGTATTTT. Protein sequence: CASSLSDSSFTDTQYF.

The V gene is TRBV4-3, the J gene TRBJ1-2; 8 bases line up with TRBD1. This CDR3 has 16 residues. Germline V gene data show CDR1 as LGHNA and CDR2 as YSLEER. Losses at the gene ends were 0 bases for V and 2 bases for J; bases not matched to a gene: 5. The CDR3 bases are TGCGCCAGCAGCCAAGAACGACGACAGGGGAACTATGGCTACACCTTC. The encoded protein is CASSQERRQGNYGYTF.

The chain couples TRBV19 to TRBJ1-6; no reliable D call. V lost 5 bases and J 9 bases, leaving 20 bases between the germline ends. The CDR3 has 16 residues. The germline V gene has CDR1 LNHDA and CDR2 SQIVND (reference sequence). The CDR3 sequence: CASSPAVGRRGSPLHF. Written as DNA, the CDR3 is TGTGCCAGTAGTCCGGCCGTGGGGAGGAGAGGTTCACCCCTCCACTTT.

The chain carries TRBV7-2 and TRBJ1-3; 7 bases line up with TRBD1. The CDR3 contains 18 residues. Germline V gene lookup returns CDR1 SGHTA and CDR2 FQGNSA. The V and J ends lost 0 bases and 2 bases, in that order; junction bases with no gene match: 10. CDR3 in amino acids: CASSLARDRVGAGNTIYF. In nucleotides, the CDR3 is TGTGCCAGCAGCTTAGCGAGAGACAGGGTGGGCGCTGGAAACACCATATATTTT.

CDR3: CASSLQGADGYTF. CDR3 nucleotides: TGCGCCAGCAGCTTACAGGGGGCAGATGGCTACACCTTC. J is TRBJ1-2 and V is TRBV5-1, with TRBD1 matching over 9 bases. V lost 2 bases and J lost 6; bases outside the gene matches: 2. Germline assignment: CDR1 SGHRS and CDR2 YFSETQ. The CDR3 totals 13 residues.

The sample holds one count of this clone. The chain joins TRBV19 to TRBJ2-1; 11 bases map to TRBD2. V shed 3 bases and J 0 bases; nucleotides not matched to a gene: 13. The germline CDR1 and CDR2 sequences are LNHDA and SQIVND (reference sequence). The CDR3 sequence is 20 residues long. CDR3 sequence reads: CASSIARLAGTNSSYNEQFF. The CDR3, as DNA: TGTGCCAGTAGTATTGCTAGACTAGCGGGGACCAATAGCTCCTACAATGAGCAGTTCTTC. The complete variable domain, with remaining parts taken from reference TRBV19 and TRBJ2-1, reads DGGITQSPKYLFRKEGQNVTLSCEQNLNHDAMYWYRQDPGQGLRLIYYSQIVNDFQKGDIAEGYSVSREKKESFPLTVTSAQKNPTAFYLCASSIARLAGTNSSYNEQFFGPGTRLTVL.

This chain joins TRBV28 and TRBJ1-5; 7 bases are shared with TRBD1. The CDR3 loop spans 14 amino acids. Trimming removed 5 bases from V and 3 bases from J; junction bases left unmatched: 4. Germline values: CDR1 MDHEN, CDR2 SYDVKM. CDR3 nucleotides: TGTGCCAGCAGTACAACAGGGGTCAATCAGCCCCAGCATTTT. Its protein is CASSTTGVNQPQHF.

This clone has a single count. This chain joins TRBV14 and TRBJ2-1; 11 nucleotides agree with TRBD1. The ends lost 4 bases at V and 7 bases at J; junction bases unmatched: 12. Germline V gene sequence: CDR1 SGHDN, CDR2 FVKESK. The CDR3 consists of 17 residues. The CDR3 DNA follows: TGTGCCAGCAGCCGCCTCCGGGACAGGGGGATAGTAAATGAGCAGTTCTTC. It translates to CASSRLRDRGIVNEQFF.